This T cell receptor (beta chain) was sequenced for a study of T cell changes during pregnancy in multiple sclerosis. Sequencing was performed with immunoSEQ multiplex PCR; in TCRdb, only in-frame clones are kept and a portion is missing. The sample shows about 40,000 clones, 88% of them seen only once. Source: peripheral blood, taken in the first trimester of pregnancy. The clonotype was recovered from a female donor in good health, enrolled as a control in a pregnancy study.

This CDR3 is CASSLDGAEAFF. CDR3 coding DNA: TGTGCCAGCAGCTTAGACGGGGCTGAAGCTTTCTTT. J is TRBJ1-1 and V is TRBV7-9; no reliable D call. Deletions cut 1 base from V and 6 bases from J, with 6 bases between. In germline, CDR1 is SEHNR, CDR2 FQNEAQ (reference sequence). There are 12 residues in the CDR3.